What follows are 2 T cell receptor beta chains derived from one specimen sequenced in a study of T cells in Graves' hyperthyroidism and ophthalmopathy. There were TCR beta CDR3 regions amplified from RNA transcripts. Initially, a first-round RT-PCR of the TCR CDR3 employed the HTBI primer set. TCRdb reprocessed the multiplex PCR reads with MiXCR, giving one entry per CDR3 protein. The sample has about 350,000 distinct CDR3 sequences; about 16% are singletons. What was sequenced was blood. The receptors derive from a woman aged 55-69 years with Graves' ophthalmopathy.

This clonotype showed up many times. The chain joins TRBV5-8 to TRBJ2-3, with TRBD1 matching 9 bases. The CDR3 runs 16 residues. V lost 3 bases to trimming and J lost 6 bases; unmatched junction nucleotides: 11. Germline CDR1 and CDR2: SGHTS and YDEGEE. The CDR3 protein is CASSWSFGQGLDTQYF. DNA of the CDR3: TGTGCCAGCAGCTGGTCCTTCGGACAGGGGCTCGATACGCAGTATTTT.

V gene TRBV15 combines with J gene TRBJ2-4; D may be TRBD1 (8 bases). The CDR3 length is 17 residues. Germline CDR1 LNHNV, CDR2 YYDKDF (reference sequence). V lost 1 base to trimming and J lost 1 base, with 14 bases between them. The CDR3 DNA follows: TGTGCCACCAGCAGAGGCCTACAGGGGGGGGCCAAAAACATTCAGTACTTC. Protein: CATSRGLQGGAKNIQYF.